What follows describes a single T cell receptor beta chain. The antigen is not known. This sample is drawn from a study of T cell repertoires in cytomegalovirus infection. General study points: What dominated the ex vivo response were HLA-C-restricted CMV-specific TCR beta clonotypes. Cumulative frequency (of public TCR beta family members) identified carriers of CMV plus the relevant HLA.

TCRdb re-called the reads with MiXCR, one entry per CDR3 protein. This table has roughly 800,000 distinct CDR3 sequences, roughly 29% appearing once. The starting material was cultured CD8+ T cells from PBMCs, obtained from culture after CMV antigen stimulation. The sequence came from a human donor in good health (CMV status not recorded). Some clones in this sample may be carry-over from other donors' samples.

As DNA, the CDR3 is TGCGCCAGCAGCCGAGGGAGAGACAGGGGGTACGGTGGCTACACCTTC. Translated, it gives CASSRGRDRGYGGYTF. The chain is built from TRBV4-1 and TRBJ1-2; 9 bases are a match to TRBD1. V gave up 4 bases and J gave up 7 bases; unmatched junction bases: 13. The CDR3 is made up of 16 amino acids. The germline CDR1 and CDR2 sequences are MGHRA and YSYEKL.